A selection of T cell receptor beta chains follows, all from one sample in a study of naive and memory T cell subsets. One entry per CDR3 protein results from TCRdb running MiXCR on the 5' RACE reads. The table has about 32,000 distinct CDR3 sequences, around 17% seen once; the top ten hold around 2.7%. All receptors come from a female donor in good health. The CDR3 runs from the conserved cysteine through the conserved F or W. D genes are given only for firm matches. Not every row has a clone size; where given, it reads once, few, many or a size class.

clone_size	d_call	v_call	j_call	cdr3_nt	cdr3_aa
many	NA	TRBV20-1	TRBJ2-2	TGCAGTGCGAGACTAGGAAACGCCGGGGAGCTGTTTTTT	CSARLGNAGELFF
few	NA	TRBV7-9	TRBJ2-3	TGTGCCAGCAGCCCGCCCTTCACAGATACGCAGTATTTT	CASSPPFTDTQYF
medium-sized	TRBD1	TRBV5-1	TRBJ2-2	TGCGCCAGCTTCCCGACAGGGCCCACCGGGGAGCTGTTTTTT	CASFPTGPTGELFF
many	TRBD2	TRBV11-3	TRBJ2-3	TGTGCCAGCAGCTCTAGCGGGGGGGCCTATAGCACAGATACGCAGTATTTT	CASSSSGGAYSTDTQYF
many	NA	TRBV6-5	TRBJ2-7	TGTGCCAGCAGTTACTCCAAGATCTCACGCCACGAGCAGTACTTC	CASSYSKISRHEQYF
NA	NA	TRBV29-1	TRBJ2-3	TGCAGCGTTGAAGATTTAGAGGGGGTCGCAGATACGCAGTATTTT	CSVEDLEGVADTQYF
many	TRBD1	TRBV7-2	TRBJ1-6	TGTGCCAGCAGCTTGTCAGGGGGAAGTTCACCCCTCCACTTT	CASSLSGGSSPLHF
many	TRBD1	TRBV29-1	TRBJ2-2	TGCAGCGTACCAGGGGGCGCGGGCACCGGGGAGCTGTTTTTT	CSVPGGAGTGELFF
many	NA	TRBV20-1	TRBJ2-3	TGCAGTGCTTCTCTGGGTCTACTCACAGATACGCAGTATTTT	CSASLGLLTDTQYF
NA	NA	TRBV7-2	TRBJ2-7	TGTGCCAGCAGCTTAGTATCCCAAGATGGGTACGAGCAGTACTTC	CASSLVSQDGYEQYF
many	NA	TRBV2	TRBJ2-2	TGTGCCAGCAGTATGGATTCCGGGGATGGGTCCGGGGAGCTGTTTTTT	CASSMDSGDGSGELFF
many	NA	TRBV6-5	TRBJ1-2	TGTGCCAGCAGTTATAGGGCAGGAGACTATGGCTACACCTTC	CASSYRAGDYGYTF
few	NA	TRBV21-1	TRBJ2-3	TGTGCCAGCAGCTACGAACTAGCGGGGGGGGGAGATACGCAGTATTTT	CASSYELAGGGDTQYF